This TCR beta chain is drawn from a study of CD8+ T cells in alopecia areata. General observations from the study: Sequencing of scalp samples also captures resident alphabeta T cells of normal skin.

The sample's treatment: oral pan-JAK inhibitor, 5-10 mg twice daily. It was from alopecia areata patients that lesional scalp punch biopsies and peripheral blood were collected. V lost 6 bases, J lost 3 bases, and 16 bases lay in between. This CDR3 region has 15 residues. The V gene's germline CDR1 is MNHEY and CDR2 SVGAGI. To note about this clone: Its antigen remains unknown.

Extraction of RNA preceded its reverse transcription into cDNA, which served as the sequencing template. Generated by immunoSEQ multiplex PCR, the TCRdb table keeps only in-frame clones and is missing some. The data contain about 210,000 clones, under 75% of them singletons. This sequence joins TRBV6-5 and TRBJ2-3; the D call may be TRBD1 or TRBD2 (6 bases each). This receptor was identified in a human donor with alopecia areata. Sequenced material: CD4+ T cells sorted from blood, taken at week 4, from a patient treated with tofacitinib. The CDR3 is CASSPLKGGTDTQYF. The CDR3 DNA reads as TGTGCCAGCAGCCCCCTCAAAGGGGGGACAGATACGCAGTATTTT.